A single sample is the source of the 6 T cell receptor beta chains below, sequenced in a study of identical twins. From the 5' RACE reads, TCRdb called clonotypes with MiXCR, one entry per CDR3 protein. This sample has roughly 630,000 distinct CDR3 sequences, with 7.1% found just once. These data also featured in a second study, about yellow fever vaccine responses in identical twins.

The sequenced material came from PBMCs. These receptors were taken from a woman between 18 and 29 years old in good health.

This clonotype was seen a handful of times. Without the conserved terminal phenylalanine or tryptophan, this CDR3 likely stems from a read error. This chain links TRBV28 with TRBJ2-1; the D is unclear. The V and J ends lost 5 bases and 8 bases respectively, with 13 bases between them. The CDR3 is 13 amino acids. Germline V gene sequence: CDR1 MDHEN, CDR2 SYDVKM. CDR3 sequence reads: CASSLELYHEQFL. The CDR3 nucleotides read TGTGCCAGCAGTCTCGAGCTATACCATGAGCAGTTCTTG.

This clonotype has at least ten counts. The CDR3 DNA reads as TGTGCCAGCAGTTCCACAAACCCTTGGAAGGGAGGAGGCCACACTACCGAAGCTTTCTTT. Translation gives CASSSTNPWKGGGHTTEAFF. V and J are TRBV28 and TRBJ1-1; D gene ambiguous. CDR3 length: 20 residues. V lost 4 bases and J 8 bases, leaving 35 bases between the germline ends. CDR1 MDHEN and CDR2 SYDVKM come from the germline V gene.

This clonotype was observed many times. The chain combines TRBV4-1 with TRBJ2-3; tentatively, D is TRBD2 (6 bases). CDR3 length: 16 amino acids. The V end was cut by 2 bases, the J end by 2 bases, with 14 bases between. Looked up from germline, CDR1 is MGHRA and CDR2 is YSYEKL. Here the CDR3 DNA reads TGCGCCAGCAGCCAACAGGGCGGAGGGACCACAGATACGCAGTATTTT. It yields the protein CASSQQGGGTTDTQYF.

This clonotype turned up a few times. CDR3 sequence (DNA): TGTGCCAGCAGCCAAGAGGACGTCAGGGACGAGCAGTACTTC. This encodes CASSQEDVRDEQYF. This chain connects TRBV3-1 to TRBJ2-7, with D possibly being TRBD1 (5 bases). Trimming took off 0 bases at V and 5 bases at J, with 11 bases between the two ends. Germline V gene lookup returns CDR1 LGHDT and CDR2 YNNKEL (reference sequence). This CDR3 comprises 14 residues.

The chain joins TRBV11-2 to TRBJ2-1; D assignment may be TRBD1 or TRBD2 (6 bases each). The germline CDR1 and CDR2 sequences are SGHAT and FQNNGV. The germline V and J ends were trimmed by 4 bases and 8 bases, with 18 bases remaining between them. CDR3 length: 15 residues. This CDR3 reads CASSSPLRGVDEQFF. CDR3 DNA: TGTGCCAGCAGCTCGCCACTTAGGGGGGTCGATGAGCAGTTCTTC. Looking up the rest from reference TRBV11-2 and TRBJ2-1 gives the full variable domain: EAGVAQSPRYKIIEKRQSVAFWCNPISGHATLYWYQQILGQGPKLLIQFQNNGVVDDSQLPKDRFSAERLKGVDSTLKIQPAKLEDSAVYLCASSSPLRGVDEQFFGPGTRLTVL.

The table lists this clonotype with many counts. Mismatch with germline at one junction end may stem from a read error. This sequence joins TRBV5-1 and TRBJ2-1; 13 positions agree with TRBD2. The length of the CDR3 is 15 residues. The germline CDR1 and CDR2 sequences are SGHRS and YFSETQ. The CDR3 loop reads CASSLTSGRYNEQFF. The CDR3 coding sequence is TGTGCCAGCAGCTTGACTAGCGGGAGGTACAATGAGCAGTTCTTC.